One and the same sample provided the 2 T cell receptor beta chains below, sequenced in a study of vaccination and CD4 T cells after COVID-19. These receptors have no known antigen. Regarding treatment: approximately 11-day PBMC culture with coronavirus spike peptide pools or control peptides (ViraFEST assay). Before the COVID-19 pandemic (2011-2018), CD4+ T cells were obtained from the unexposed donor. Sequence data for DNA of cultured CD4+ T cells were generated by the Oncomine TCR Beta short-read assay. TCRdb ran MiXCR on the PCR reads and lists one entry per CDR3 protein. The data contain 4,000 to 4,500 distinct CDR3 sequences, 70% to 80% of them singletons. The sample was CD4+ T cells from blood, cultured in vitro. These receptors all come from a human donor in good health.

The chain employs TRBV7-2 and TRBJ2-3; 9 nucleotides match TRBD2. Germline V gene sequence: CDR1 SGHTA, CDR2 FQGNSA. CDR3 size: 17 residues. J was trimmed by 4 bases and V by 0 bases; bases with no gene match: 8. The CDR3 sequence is CASSLASSGARPDTQYF. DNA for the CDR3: TGTGCCAGCAGCTTAGCGTCTAGCGGGGCCCGGCCAGATACGCAGTATTTT.

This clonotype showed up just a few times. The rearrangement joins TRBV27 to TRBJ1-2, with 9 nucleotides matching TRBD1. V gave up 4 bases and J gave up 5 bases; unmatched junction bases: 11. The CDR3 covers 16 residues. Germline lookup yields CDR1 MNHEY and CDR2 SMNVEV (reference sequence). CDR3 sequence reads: CASSSSGTGFVYGYTF. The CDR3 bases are TGTGCCAGCAGTTCATCCGGGACAGGGTTTGTTTATGGCTACACCTTC.